The 9 T cell receptor beta chains listed next were all sequenced from one sample in a study of shared clonotypes between healthy human individuals. TCRdb's copy holds only in-frame clones and misses some; the assay was immunoSEQ multiplex PCR. The sample contains about 1.1 million clones, about 72% of which appear only once. Material for sequencing was memory CD4+ T cells from PBMCs. This sample's subset: CD45RA-negative fraction. These receptors were collected from a man aged 18 to 29 in good health. Some clones in this sample may be carry-over from other donors' samples.

Comments on this clone: In the same sample, other DNA sequences code for this CDR3. V gene TRBV28 combines with J gene TRBJ1-5; D is perhaps TRBD1 (5 bases). Germline V gene lookup returns CDR1 MDHEN and CDR2 SYDVKM. V dropped 3 bases and J dropped 6 bases, with 6 bases sitting between them. CDR3 size: 12 residues. The CDR3 sequence is CASSFGGQPQHF. The CDR3 bases are TGTGCCAGCAGTTTCGGGGGTCAGCCCCAGCATTTT.

The rearrangement joins TRBV5-4 to TRBJ2-5, with TRBD1 matching 10 bases. V lost 5 bases to trimming and J lost 1 base; unmatched junction nucleotides: 5. This CDR3 has 15 amino acids. Per germline, CDR1 SGHNT and CDR2 YYREEE (reference sequence). The CDR3 reads CASRRDRGLQETQYF. The CDR3 nucleotides read TGTGCCAGCAGACGGGACAGGGGCCTCCAAGAGACCCAGTACTTC.

J is TRBJ2-3 and V is TRBV28; D might be TRBD2 (5 bases). The CDR3 covers 17 residues. The germline gives CDR1 MDHEN, CDR2 SYDVKM. V lost 5 bases and J 2 bases, leaving 20 bases between the germline ends. CDR3 coding DNA: TGTGCCAGCAGTCTCTCCAAGAGGGCAAGAACCACAGATACGCAGTATTTT. It codes for CASSLSKRARTTDTQYF.

V gene TRBV9 combines with J gene TRBJ1-3; unclear D gene. The CDR3 extends over 15 amino acids. The V and J ends lost 6 bases and 0 bases respectively, with 13 bases between them. Per the germline V gene, CDR1 is SGDLS and CDR2 is YYNGEE. The chain's CDR3 is CASTRGPSSGNTIYF. The CDR3 DNA is TGTGCCAGCACGCGAGGGCCATCCTCTGGAAACACCATATATTTT.

This chain connects TRBV18 to TRBJ2-3, with D uncertain. Per germline, CDR1 KGHSH and CDR2 LQKENI. The CDR3 totals 17 residues. The ends were cut back, 1 base at V and 1 base at J, with 15 bases in the middle. This chain's CDR3 is CASSPLGLPGGTDTQYF. The CDR3 DNA follows: TGTGCCAGCTCACCACTCGGTCTCCCAGGTGGCACAGATACGCAGTATTTT.

V and J are TRBV11-1 and TRBJ2-7; D is unresolved. CDR1 SGHAT and CDR2 FQDESV come from the germline V gene (reference sequence). Trimming pared 5 bases from V and 4 bases from J, leaving 12 bases between. The CDR3 is 13 amino acids. This CDR3 is CASSQGLIYEQYF. CDR3 DNA sequence: TGTGCCAGCAGCCAAGGATTGATTTACGAGCAGTACTTC. Complete variable domain (other parts from reference TRBV11-1 and TRBJ2-7): EAEVAQSPRYKITEKSQAVAFWCDPISGHATLYWYRQILGQGPELLVQFQDESVVDDSQLPKDRFSAERLKGVDSTLKIQPAELGDSAMYLCASSQGLIYEQYFGPGTRLTVT.

This clone appeared once. The chain links TRBV7-5 to TRBJ1-1. TRBV7-5 is listed as a pseudogene. CDR3 length: 12 residues. The CDR3 coding sequence is TGTGCCAGCAGCCCGGACTGGTTTGAAGCTTTCTTT. Translation: CASSPDWFEAFF.

The chain combines TRBV5-1 with TRBJ2-1; no clear D gene. V lost 5 bases, J lost 1 base, and 10 bases lay in between. The CDR3 is 14 residues long. Germline CDR1 is SGHRS and CDR2 is YFSETQ. The CDR3 loop is CASSLLPSYNEQFF. For the CDR3, the DNA is TGCGCCAGCAGTTTACTACCATCCTACAATGAGCAGTTCTTC.

The rearrangement uses TRBV6-5 and TRBJ1-5, with 8 positions matching TRBD1. Germline V gene data show CDR1 as MNHEY and CDR2 as SVGAGI. The CDR3 is 14 residues long. The V gene end was trimmed by 4 bases and the J gene end by 6 bases; junction bases not matched to a gene: 5. CDR3: CASSSRQGIQPQHF. The CDR3 DNA is TGTGCCAGCAGTTCCCGACAGGGGATTCAGCCCCAGCATTTT.